Described below is a single TCR beta chain sequence and its context. This sample is drawn from a study of control samples from healthy donors and cancer patients. The table came from immunoSEQ multiplex PCR; TCRdb's copy has only in-frame clones and leaves some out. The sample shows about 40,000 clones, 80% to 95% of them seen only once. CDR1 and CDR2 (germline): SGHRS, YFSETQ. Trimming stripped 0 bases from V and 5 bases from J, with 14 bases between. The CDR3 totals 15 residues. Sequencing input: blood. The TCR originated in a woman aged 50 to 65 in good health. The chain employs TRBV5-1 and TRBJ1-1; D is unclear. The CDR3 nucleotides read TGCGCCAGCAGCTTGGAGGCAGACCCGGGGACTGAAGCTTTCTTT. Residues: CASSLEADPGTEAFF.